The 29 T cell receptor beta chains in this list originate from one sample, sequenced in a study of T cell changes during pregnancy in multiple sclerosis. The assay was immunoSEQ multiplex PCR, and TCRdb's table has in-frame clones only and misses some. In the table there are 45,000 to 65,000 clones, 80% to 95% of which are singletons. Sample: peripheral blood, taken after pregnancy. The receptor set was obtained from a female donor in good health, enrolled as a control in a pregnancy study.

This chain joins TRBV29-1 and TRBJ1-6, with 12 bases fitting TRBD1. The germline V gene has CDR1 SQVTM and CDR2 ANQGSEA. This CDR3 has 15 amino acids. J lost 10 bases, V lost 7 bases, and 11 bases had no gene match. In DNA form, the CDR3 reads TGCAGCGGCGTCCTAAGGGACAGGGGGCAATCACCCCTCCACTTT. Translated: CSGVLRDRGQSPLHF.

J is TRBJ1-2 and V is TRBV29-1, with D perhaps matching TRBD1 (6 bases). Between the trimmed V and J ends, which lost 6 bases and 2 bases, there was a span of 16 bases. The CDR3 is 14 residues long. CDR1 is SQVTM, CDR2 ANQGSEA, per germline. CDR3 DNA sequence: TGCAGCGTCTCCGTCCCTACAGGGAACTATGGCTACACCTTC. This gives the protein CSVSVPTGNYGYTF.

This clone appeared a single time. This chain joins TRBV28 and TRBJ1-5, with unresolved D. CDR1 is MDHEN, CDR2 SYDVKM, per germline. The CDR3 has 15 residues. Between the trimmed V and J ends, which lost 7 bases and 5 bases, there was a span of 18 bases. For the CDR3, the DNA is TGTGCCAGCACGTCCCCCGGAGGCGGGGATCAGCCCCAGCATTTT. It specifies CASTSPGGGDQPQHF.

The chain carries TRBV6-6 and TRBJ2-5; a possible D gene is TRBD1 (6 bases). CDR3 length: 14 residues. Deletions cut 6 bases from V and 2 bases from J, with 13 bases between. CDR1 is MNHNY and CDR2 is SVGAGI in the germline V gene (reference sequence). For the CDR3, the DNA is TGTGCCAGCAGCCCCGTGGGGACACAAGAGACCCAGTACTTC. Translation: CASSPVGTQETQYF.

The chain employs TRBV2 and TRBJ1-1, with 8 nucleotides matching TRBD1. The J segment lost 3 bases and the V segment lost 6 bases, leaving 3 bases of the junction unmatched. CDR1 and CDR2 (germline): SNHLY, FYNNEI. This CDR3 region has 13 residues. In DNA, the CDR3 is TGTGCCAGCAGACGGACAGGGTACACTGAAGCTTTCTTT. Translation: CASRRTGYTEAFF.

J is TRBJ2-3 and V is TRBV4-1; 11 nucleotides agree with TRBD2. CDR1 MGHRA and CDR2 YSYEKL come from the germline V gene. The CDR3 is 16 residues long. With 1 base clipped from V and 3 bases from J, the junction kept 3 bases outside the gene matches. The CDR3 protein is CASSQGLAGGTDTQYF. The CDR3 coding sequence is TGCGCCAGCAGCCAAGGTCTAGCGGGAGGTACAGATACGCAGTATTTT.

On this clone: The same CDR3 is also encoded by other DNA sequences in this sample. The genes are TRBV20-1 and TRBJ2-3; a possible D gene is TRBD2 (5 bases). This CDR3 comprises 11 residues. With 3 bases removed from V and 5 bases from J, the gap between germline ends came to 6 bases. CDR1 and CDR2 (germline): DFQATT, SNEGSKA (reference sequence). This CDR3 is CSARGRDTQYF. The CDR3 DNA reads TGCAGTGCTAGGGGGAGAGATACGCAGTATTTT.

The CDR3 loop is CASSGEGGGAEQYF. The CDR3 region has the DNA TGTGCCAGCAGTGGGGAAGGGGGTGGGGCCGAGCAGTACTTC. The chain has TRBV6-1 and TRBJ2-7; TRBD1 might be the D (6 bases). V lost 4 bases, J lost 6 bases, and 16 bases lay in between. The CDR3 has 14 amino acids. Germline CDR1 is MNHNS and CDR2 is SASEGT.

V is TRBV25-1 and J is TRBJ2-4, with a tentative D call TRBD2 (7 bases). Per germline, CDR1 MGHDK and CDR2 SYGVNS. V lost 5 bases, J lost 8 bases, and 19 bases lay in between. CDR3 length: 15 amino acids. CDR3 bases: TGTGCCAGCAGTTCGAGTTCCGGGGGGCAAGACATTCAGTACTTC. Protein: CASSSSSGGQDIQYF.

The J gene is TRBJ1-6, the V gene TRBV5-6; unclear D gene. CDR3 length equals 12 residues. V lost 2 bases to trimming and J lost 8 bases, with 5 bases between them. Germline values: CDR1 SGHDT, CDR2 YYEEEE. CDR3 in amino acids: CASSLSDSPLHF. For the CDR3, the DNA is TGTGCCAGCAGCTTAAGCGATTCACCCCTCCACTTT.

The chain joins TRBV7-9 to TRBJ1-1; TRBD1 matches at 8 bases. Germline trimming cut 6 bases from V and 4 bases from J; bases unmatched to any gene: 4. This CDR3 spans 13 amino acids. The germline V gene encodes CDR1 SEHNR and CDR2 FQNEAQ (reference sequence). The DNA for the CDR3 is TGTGCCAGCAGGCATACAGGGGGCACTGAAGCTTTCTTT. Amino acids: CASRHTGGTEAFF.

This clone was detected only a few times. V is TRBV4-3 and J is TRBJ1-1; TRBD1 agrees at 7 bases. The trim removed 5 bases at V and 3 bases at J, leaving 12 bases unmatched. The V gene's germline CDR1 is LGHNA and CDR2 YSLEER. There are 16 residues in the CDR3. This CDR3 is CASSTTYRGRYTEAFF. CDR3 sequence (DNA): TGCGCCAGCAGCACAACTTACAGGGGCCGATACACTGAAGCTTTCTTT.

The V call is TRBV5-1, the J call TRBJ1-1; no firm D call. The V and J ends lost 4 bases and 1 base respectively, with 11 bases between them. CDR1 is SGHRS, CDR2 YFSETQ, per germline. This CDR3 is 14 amino acids long. DNA of the CDR3: TGCGCCAGCAGCCCTACGTCGGGGAACACTGAAGCTTTCTTT. Protein: CASSPTSGNTEAFF.

The chain employs TRBV10-3 and TRBJ2-2, with 9 bases fitting TRBD1. Germline CDR1 and CDR2: ENHRY and SYGVKD. The CDR3 loop spans 16 amino acids. V was clipped by 10 bases and J by 3 bases; unmatched bases: 12. As DNA, the CDR3 is TGTGCCACACGGGACAGGGAAGTTTCGGACACCGGGGAGCTGTTTTTT. It specifies CATRDREVSDTGELFF.

The rearrangement joins TRBV5-6 to TRBJ1-1; D ambiguous. CDR1 is SGHDT, CDR2 YYEEEE, per germline. Between the trimmed V and J ends, which lost 4 bases and 5 bases, there was a span of 18 bases. The CDR3 runs 15 residues. In nucleotides, the CDR3 is TGTGCCAGCAGCCCCGACACCGGTTCGGGGACTGAAGCTTTCTTT. It encodes CASSPDTGSGTEAFF.

V gene TRBV7-8 combines with J gene TRBJ2-7; D not certain. V lost 7 bases to trimming and J lost 4 bases, with 14 bases between them. CDR1 is SGHVS, CDR2 FQNEAQ, per germline. The CDR3 sequence is 13 residues long. CDR3 loop: CASNRGTNYEQYF. The CDR3 bases are TGTGCCAGCAACCGCGGAACAAATTACGAGCAGTACTTC. Using reference TRBV7-8 and TRBJ2-7 for the parts outside the CDR3, the full variable domain is GAGVSQSPRYKVAKRGQDVALRCDPISGHVSLFWYQQALGQGPEFLTYFQNEAQLDKSGLPSDRFFAERPEGSVSTLKIQRTQQEDSAVYLCASNRGTNYEQYFGPGTRLTVT.

The chain recombines TRBV11-2 with TRBJ2-2; TRBD2 aligns across 13 bases. CDR1 SGHAT and CDR2 FQNNGV come from the germline V gene. This CDR3 has 18 amino acids. Trimming cost V 5 bases and J 7 bases; bases outside gene matches: 13. In nucleotides, the CDR3 is TGTGCCAGCAGCAAATCCACCCGACTAGCGGGGGGTTACGGGGAGCTGTTTTTT. The encoded protein is CASSKSTRLAGGYGELFF.

This chain joins TRBV7-6 and TRBJ2-1; 13 bases line up with TRBD2. The CDR3 spans 16 residues. The germline gives CDR1 SGHVS, CDR2 FNYEAQ. Trimming removed 5 bases from V and 4 bases from J; junction bases left unmatched: 5. The DNA of the CDR3 is TGTGCCAGCAGCCCGAGGACTAGCGGGGGATACAATGAGCAGTTCTTC. Protein product: CASSPRTSGGYNEQFF.

The rearrangement links TRBV30 to TRBJ2-1, with TRBD1 as a possible D gene (7 bases). This CDR3 is 13 amino acids long. Germline loops: CDR1 GTSNPN, CDR2 SVGIG (reference sequence). V lost 5 bases to trimming and J lost 7 bases, with 15 bases between them. In nucleotides, the CDR3 is TGTGCCTGGGGAGGGACAGTCAAGAATGAGCAGTTCTTC. It specifies CAWGGTVKNEQFF.

This clone was picked up one time. The identical CDR3 is also encoded by other nucleotide sequences in the sample. The chain recombines TRBV7-8 with TRBJ1-1; D possibly corresponds to TRBD1 (5 bases). This CDR3 spans 14 amino acids. With 5 bases removed from V and 5 bases from J, the gap between germline ends came to 15 bases. In germline, CDR1 is SGHVS, CDR2 FQNEAQ. CDR3 sequence: CASSPGRRGTEAFF. As DNA, the CDR3 is TGTGCCAGCAGCCCGGGACGGCGGGGGACTGAAGCTTTCTTT.

V and J are TRBV7-2 and TRBJ1-3; TRBD1 might be the D (6 bases). Germline assignment: CDR1 SGHTA and CDR2 FQGNSA. V was trimmed by 6 bases and J by 1 base, leaving 13 bases between them. The CDR3 extends over 15 amino acids. CDR3 protein: CASSFDRSSGNTIYF. CDR3 bases: TGTGCCAGCAGTTTTGACAGGAGTTCTGGAAACACCATATATTTT.

The chain recombines TRBV4-3 with TRBJ2-7; D not resolved. CDR3 length: 16 amino acids. The V end lost 2 bases, the J end lost 2 bases, and 16 bases lay between the germline ends. Germline CDR1 is LGHNA and CDR2 is YSLEER. The CDR3 reads CASSQSETQYTYEQYF. The CDR3 nucleotides read TGCGCCAGCAGCCAATCAGAAACACAGTATACCTACGAGCAGTACTTC.

A single count supports this clone. This chain joins TRBV27 and TRBJ1-2; no clear D. Germline V gene data show CDR1 as MNHEY and CDR2 as SMNVEV (reference sequence). V lost 4 bases and J 2 bases, leaving 14 bases between the germline ends. This CDR3 has 15 residues. The CDR3 DNA follows: TGTGCCAGCAGTTCCCTCGGGGTGCAGAACTATGGCTACACCTTC. This gives the protein CASSSLGVQNYGYTF.

The CDR3 reads CASRTGGASNYGYTF. In DNA, the CDR3 is TGTGCCAGCAGGACCGGGGGGGCTTCTAACTATGGCTACACCTTC. The V call is TRBV5-4, the J call TRBJ1-2; possible D gene TRBD1, 6 bases. The CDR3 covers 15 residues. V lost 5 bases, J lost 0 bases, and 14 bases lay in between. The germline gives CDR1 SGHNT, CDR2 YYREEE (reference sequence).

The chain links TRBV7-3 to TRBJ2-7; 10 nucleotides align to TRBD1. The trim removed 2 bases at V and 5 bases at J, leaving 6 bases unmatched. The CDR3 has 15 residues. Germline CDR1 reads SGHTA; CDR2 reads FQGTGA. The CDR3 sequence is CASSLLGQGQHEQYF. In nucleotides, the CDR3 is TGTGCCAGCAGCTTATTGGGACAGGGGCAACACGAGCAGTACTTC.

The rearrangement links TRBV28 to TRBJ1-2; 7 nucleotides align to TRBD1. The V and J ends lost 9 bases and 1 base, in that order; junction bases with no gene match: 2. The CDR3 totals 12 residues. CDR1 is MDHEN and CDR2 is SYDVKM in the germline V gene. CDR3 nucleotide sequence: TGTGCCAGTGGGACAGTTAACTATGGCTACACCTTC. It is translated as CASGTVNYGYTF.

V usage is TRBV28 and J usage is TRBJ2-1; 11 positions agree with TRBD1. V dropped 5 bases and J dropped 7; count of bases not matched to a gene: 7. The CDR3 consists of 15 residues. Germline CDR1 is MDHEN and CDR2 is SYDVKM. CDR3 region: CASSEGDRGRNEQFF. As DNA, the CDR3 is TGTGCCAGCAGTGAGGGGGACAGGGGGAGGAATGAGCAGTTCTTC.

The chain has TRBV5-4 and TRBJ2-4; 8 bases align to TRBD1. Germline V lookup: CDR1 SGHNT, CDR2 YYREEE (reference sequence). V gave up 3 bases and J gave up 0 bases; unmatched junction bases: 5. The CDR3 totals 16 residues. CDR3 amino acids: CASSSRTGIAKNIQYF. The CDR3 coding sequence is TGTGCCAGCAGCTCTAGGACAGGGATAGCCAAAAACATTCAGTACTTC.

CDR3 nucleotide sequence: TGTGCCATCAGAGCACAGGGAATCGGCGGTCCAGCTACCATGTTTTTT. It is translated as CAIRAQGIGGPATMFF. V and J are TRBV10-3 and TRBJ1-4; D is perhaps TRBD1 (6 bases). CDR3 length: 16 amino acids. Per the germline V gene, CDR1 is ENHRY and CDR2 is SYGVKD. Trimming took off 6 bases at V and 15 bases at J, with 29 bases between the two ends.